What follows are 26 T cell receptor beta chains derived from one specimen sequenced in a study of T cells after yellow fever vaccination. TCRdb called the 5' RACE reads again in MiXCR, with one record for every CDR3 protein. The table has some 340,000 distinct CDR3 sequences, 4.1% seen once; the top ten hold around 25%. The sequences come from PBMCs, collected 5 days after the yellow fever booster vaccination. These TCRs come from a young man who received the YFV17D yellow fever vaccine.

The CDR3 spells CASSQGVGSGAVQETQYF. The CDR3 nucleotides read TGTGCCAGCAGCCAAGGCGTTGGTAGCGGGGCTGTCCAAGAGACCCAGTACTTC. This sequence joins TRBV7-9 and TRBJ2-5; 8 nucleotides agree with TRBD2. The CDR3 has 18 amino acids. The V gene's germline CDR1 is SEHNR and CDR2 FQNEAQ (reference sequence). V dropped 5 bases and J dropped 1; count of bases not matched to a gene: 15. Variable domain in full (rest from reference TRBV7-9 and TRBJ2-5): DTGVSQNPRHKITKRGQNVTFRCDPISEHNRLYWYRQTLGQGPEFLTYFQNEAQLEKSRLLSDRFSAERPKGSFSTLEIQRTEQGDSAMYLCASSQGVGSGAVQETQYFGPGTRLLVL.

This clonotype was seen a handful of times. The CDR3 DNA sequence: TGTGCCAGCAGTTTCGACCCGGGCACTGAAGCTTTCTTT. Amino acid sequence: CASSFDPGTEAFF. The rearrangement links TRBV12-3 or TRBV12-4 to TRBJ1-1, with D uncertain. The CDR3 has 13 residues. The V and J ends lost 3 bases and 4 bases respectively, with 9 bases between them.

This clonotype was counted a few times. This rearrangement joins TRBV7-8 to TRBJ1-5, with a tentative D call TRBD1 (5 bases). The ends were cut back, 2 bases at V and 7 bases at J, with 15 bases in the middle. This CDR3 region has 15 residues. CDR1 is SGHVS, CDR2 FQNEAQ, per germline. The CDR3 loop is CASSLRRGSDQPQHF. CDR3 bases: TGTGCCAGCAGCTTACGTCGGGGGTCAGACCAGCCCCAGCATTTT.

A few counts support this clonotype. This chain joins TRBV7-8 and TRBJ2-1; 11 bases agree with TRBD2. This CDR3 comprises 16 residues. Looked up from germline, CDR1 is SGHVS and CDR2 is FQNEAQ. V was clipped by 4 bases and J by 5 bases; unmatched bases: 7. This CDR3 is CASSSSGTSGNNEQFF. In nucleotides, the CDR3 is TGTGCCAGCAGCTCGTCCGGGACTAGCGGAAACAATGAGCAGTTCTTC.

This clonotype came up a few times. Written as DNA, the CDR3 is TGCAGTGCTAGAGCCCACAGGGGGCGTGAAGGGAGAGGCAATCAGCCCCAGCATTTT. Translating gives CSARAHRGREGRGNQPQHF. V usage is TRBV20-1 and J usage is TRBJ1-5, with 9 bases matching TRBD1. Germline CDR1 DFQATT, CDR2 SNEGSKA (reference sequence). J gave up 2 bases and V 1 base, and 15 bases lay outside the gene matches. This CDR3 has 19 residues.

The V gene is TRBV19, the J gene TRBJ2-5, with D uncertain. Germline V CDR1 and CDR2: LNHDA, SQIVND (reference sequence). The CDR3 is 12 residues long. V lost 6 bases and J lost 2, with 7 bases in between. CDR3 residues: CASSQEQETQYF. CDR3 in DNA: TGTGCCAGTAGCCAGGAACAAGAGACCCAGTACTTC.

CDR3 sequence reads: CASSPGQRANTGELFF. The CDR3 region has the DNA TGCGCCAGCAGCCCTGGACAGAGAGCGAACACCGGGGAGCTGTTTTTT. The chain carries TRBV5-1 and TRBJ2-2; weak D call: TRBD1 (6 bases). Germline V gene lookup returns CDR1 SGHRS and CDR2 YFSETQ. The V gene lost 4 bases and the J gene lost 0 bases, with 13 bases spanning the gap. CDR3 length: 16 amino acids.

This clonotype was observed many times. CDR3 amino acids: CASSSTGNEQPQHF. DNA for the CDR3: TGTGCCAGCAGCTCGACAGGGAACGAGCAGCCCCAGCATTTT. The chain is built from TRBV6-2 or TRBV6-3 and TRBJ1-5, with 7 positions matching TRBD1. The CDR3 has 14 amino acids. After removal of 6 bases from V and 7 bases from J, the junction contained 9 bases not matched to a gene. Germline V gene lookup returns CDR1 MNHEY and CDR2 SVGEGT.

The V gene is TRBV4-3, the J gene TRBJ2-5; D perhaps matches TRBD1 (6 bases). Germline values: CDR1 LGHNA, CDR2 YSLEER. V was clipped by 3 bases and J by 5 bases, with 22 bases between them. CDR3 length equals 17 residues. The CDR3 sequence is CASSHGDSGASGETQYF. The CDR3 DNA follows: TGCGCCAGCAGCCACGGAGACTCAGGGGCGTCGGGCGAGACCCAGTACTTC.

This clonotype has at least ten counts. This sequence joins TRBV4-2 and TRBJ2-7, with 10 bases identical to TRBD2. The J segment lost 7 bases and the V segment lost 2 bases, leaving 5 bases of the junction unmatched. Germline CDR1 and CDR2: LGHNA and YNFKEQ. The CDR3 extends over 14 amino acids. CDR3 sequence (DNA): TGTGCCAGCAGCCAAACGACTAGCGGGCGGGAGCAGTACTTC. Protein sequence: CASSQTTSGREQYF.

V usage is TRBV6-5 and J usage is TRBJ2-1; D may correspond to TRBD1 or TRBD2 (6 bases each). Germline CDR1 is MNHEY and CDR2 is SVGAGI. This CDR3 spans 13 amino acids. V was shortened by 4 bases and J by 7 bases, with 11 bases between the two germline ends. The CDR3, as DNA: TGTGCCAGCAGTTCAAAAGGGGGGAATGAGCAGTTCTTC. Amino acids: CASSSKGGNEQFF.

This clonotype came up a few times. The CDR3 loop is CARGGGGAYNEQFF. The CDR3 DNA follows: TGCGCCAGGGGAGGCGGGGGGGCCTACAATGAGCAGTTCTTC. V usage is TRBV23-1 and J usage is TRBJ2-1, with 9 bases fitting TRBD2. TRBV23-1 is noted as an ORF with a role that remains uncertain. V gave up 9 bases and J gave up 2 bases; unmatched junction bases: 5. The CDR3 contains 14 residues.

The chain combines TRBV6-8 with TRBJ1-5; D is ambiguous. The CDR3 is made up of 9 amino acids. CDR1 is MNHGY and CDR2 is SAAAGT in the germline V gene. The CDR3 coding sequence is TGTCACGTACGGCAGCCCCAGCATTTT. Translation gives CHVRQPQHF.

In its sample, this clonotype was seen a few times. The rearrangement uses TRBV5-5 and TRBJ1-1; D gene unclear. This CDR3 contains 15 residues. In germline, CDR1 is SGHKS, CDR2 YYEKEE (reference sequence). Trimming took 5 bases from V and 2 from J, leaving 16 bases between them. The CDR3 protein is CASRGRTGYNTEAFF. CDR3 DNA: TGTGCCAGCAGGGGGAGGACGGGGTATAACACTGAAGCTTTCTTT.

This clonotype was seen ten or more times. The CDR3 nucleotides read TGTGCCAGCAGGACCACAAGAACAACCCTGATCGGTGAAGCTTTCTTT. Residues: CASRTTRTTLIGEAFF. This rearrangement joins TRBV6-6 to TRBJ1-1, with no clear D. V dropped 6 bases and J dropped 7 bases, with 24 bases sitting between them. The CDR3 extends over 16 amino acids. Germline CDR1 reads MNHNY; CDR2 reads SVGAGI (reference sequence).

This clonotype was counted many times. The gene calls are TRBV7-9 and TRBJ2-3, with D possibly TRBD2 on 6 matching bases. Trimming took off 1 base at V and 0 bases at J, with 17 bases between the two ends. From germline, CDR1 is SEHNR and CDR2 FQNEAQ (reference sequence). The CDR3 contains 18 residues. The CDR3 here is CASSLGLDWGTSTDTQYF. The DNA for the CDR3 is TGTGCCAGCAGCTTAGGACTAGATTGGGGCACTAGCACAGATACGCAGTATTTT.

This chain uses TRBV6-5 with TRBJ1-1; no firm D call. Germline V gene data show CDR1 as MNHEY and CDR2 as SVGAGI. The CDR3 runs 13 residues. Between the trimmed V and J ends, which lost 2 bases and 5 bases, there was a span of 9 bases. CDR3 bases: TGTGCCAGCAGTTACAGTGAGAATACTGAAGCTTTCTTT. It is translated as CASSYSENTEAFF.

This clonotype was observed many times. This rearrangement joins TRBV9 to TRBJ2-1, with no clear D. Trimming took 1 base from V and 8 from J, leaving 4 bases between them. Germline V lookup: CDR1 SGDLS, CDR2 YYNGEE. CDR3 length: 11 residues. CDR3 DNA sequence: TGTGCCAGCAGCGTACGAGATGAGCAGTTCTTC. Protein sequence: CASSVRDEQFF.

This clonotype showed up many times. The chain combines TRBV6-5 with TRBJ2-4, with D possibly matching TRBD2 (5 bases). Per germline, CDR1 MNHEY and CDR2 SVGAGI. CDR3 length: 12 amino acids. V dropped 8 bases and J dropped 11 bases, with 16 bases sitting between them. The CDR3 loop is CASLDPRGLQYF. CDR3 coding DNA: TGTGCCAGCCTAGACCCCCGAGGGCTTCAGTACTTC.

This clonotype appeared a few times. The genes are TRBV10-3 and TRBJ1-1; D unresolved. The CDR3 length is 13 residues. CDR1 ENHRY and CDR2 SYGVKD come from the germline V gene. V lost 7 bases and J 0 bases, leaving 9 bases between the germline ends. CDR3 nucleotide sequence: TGTGCCATCACCCAGTCCATGAACACTGAAGCTTTCTTT. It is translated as CAITQSMNTEAFF.

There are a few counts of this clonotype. The CDR3 sequence is CASSLLARRSDTQYF. CDR3 nucleotide sequence: TGTGCCAGCAGCTTATTAGCTCGAAGATCAGATACGCAGTATTTT. V is TRBV7-9 and J is TRBJ2-3; unclear D gene. The CDR3 contains 15 residues. Germline lookup yields CDR1 SEHNR and CDR2 FQNEAQ (reference sequence). V was pared by 2 bases and J by 4 bases, with 13 bases between. The variable domain in full, with the rest retrieved from reference TRBV7-9 and TRBJ2-3, is DTGVSQNPRHKITKRGQNVTFRCDPISEHNRLYWYRQTLGQGPEFLTYFQNEAQLEKSRLLSDRFSAERPKGSFSTLEIQRTEQGDSAMYLCASSLLARRSDTQYFGPGTRLTVL.

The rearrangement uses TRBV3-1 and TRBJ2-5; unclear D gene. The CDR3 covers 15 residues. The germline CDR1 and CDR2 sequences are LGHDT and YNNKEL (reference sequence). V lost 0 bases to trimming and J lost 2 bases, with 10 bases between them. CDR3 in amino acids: CASSQDMTDQETQYF. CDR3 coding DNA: TGTGCCAGCAGCCAAGATATGACGGATCAAGAGACCCAGTACTTC.

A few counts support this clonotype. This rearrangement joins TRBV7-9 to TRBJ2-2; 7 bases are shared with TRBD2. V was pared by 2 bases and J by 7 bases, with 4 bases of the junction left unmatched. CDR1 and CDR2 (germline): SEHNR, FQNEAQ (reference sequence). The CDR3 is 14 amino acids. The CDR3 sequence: CASSLTSDIGELFF. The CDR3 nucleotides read TGTGCCAGCAGCTTAACTAGCGATATCGGGGAGCTGTTTTTT.

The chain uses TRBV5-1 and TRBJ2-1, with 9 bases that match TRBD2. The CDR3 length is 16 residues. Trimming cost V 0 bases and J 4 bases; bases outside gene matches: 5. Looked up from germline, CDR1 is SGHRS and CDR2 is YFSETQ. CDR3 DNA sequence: TGCGCCAGCAGCTTGGGCTGGCGGGGGGGGTACAATGAGCAGTTCTTC. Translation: CASSLGWRGGYNEQFF. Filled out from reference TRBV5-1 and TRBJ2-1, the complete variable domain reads KAGVTQTPRYLIKTRGQQVTLSCSPISGHRSVSWYQQTPGQGLQFLFEYFSETQRNKGNFPGRFSGRQFSNSRSEMNVSTLELGDSALYLCASSLGWRGGYNEQFFGPGTRLTVL.

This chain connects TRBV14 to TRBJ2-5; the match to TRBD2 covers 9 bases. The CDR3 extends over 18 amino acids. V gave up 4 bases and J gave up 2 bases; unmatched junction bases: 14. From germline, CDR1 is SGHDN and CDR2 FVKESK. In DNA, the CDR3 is TGTGCCAGCAGCCCATCGGGTAGCGGGGGACCCTATCAAGAGACCCAGTACTTC. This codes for CASSPSGSGGPYQETQYF.

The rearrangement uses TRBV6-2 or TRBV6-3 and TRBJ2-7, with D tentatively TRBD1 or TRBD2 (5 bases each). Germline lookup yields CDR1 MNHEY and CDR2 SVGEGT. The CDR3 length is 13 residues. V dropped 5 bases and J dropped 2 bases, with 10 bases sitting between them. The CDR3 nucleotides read TGTGCCAGCAGTGGGACCGAACCCTACGAGCAGTACTTC. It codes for CASSGTEPYEQYF.